These 25 T cell receptor beta chains were sequenced from one sample in a study of control samples from healthy donors and cancer patients. Using immunoSEQ multiplex PCR, the repertoire was profiled, and TCRdb retains in-frame clones only, with some absent. The table includes 150,000 or so clones, 70% to 90% detected once. The sample comprised blood. The source is a man aged 18 to 29 in good health.

The chain combines TRBV6-5 with TRBJ1-6; D call uncertain. This CDR3 region has 14 residues. The germline V gene encodes CDR1 MNHEY and CDR2 SVGAGI. Trimming took off 2 bases at V and 11 bases at J, with 13 bases between the two ends. CDR3: CASSYDWGMTPLHF. Here the CDR3 DNA reads TGTGCCAGCAGTTACGATTGGGGTATGACACCCCTCCACTTT.

The chain joins TRBV7-8 to TRBJ2-3; D is uncertain. Germline values: CDR1 SGHVS, CDR2 FQNEAQ. The CDR3 consists of 12 residues. Trimming took 5 bases from V and 6 from J, leaving 9 bases between them. The CDR3 here is CASSPSLDTQYF. In DNA, the CDR3 is TGTGCCAGCAGCCCAAGTCTCGATACGCAGTATTTT.

The V and J genes are TRBV7-6 and TRBJ2-2; 8 bases are a match to TRBD1. The CDR3 has 16 amino acids. Looked up from germline, CDR1 is SGHVS and CDR2 is FNYEAQ. Trimming cost V 1 base and J 7 bases; bases outside gene matches: 8. CDR3 sequence (DNA): TGTGCCAGCAGCTTAGTTGGGCAGGGGGCTGGCGGGGAGCTGTTTTTT. Its protein is CASSLVGQGAGGELFF.

In this sample, this clone turned up many times. The chain couples TRBV19 to TRBJ1-6; D ambiguous. From germline, CDR1 is LNHDA and CDR2 SQIVND (reference sequence). Trimming removed 3 bases from V and 10 bases from J, with 13 bases in between. This CDR3 comprises 14 residues. The CDR3 loop is CASSITGAESPLHF. In nucleotides, the CDR3 is TGTGCCAGTAGTATTACCGGCGCCGAATCACCCCTCCACTTT.

The rearrangement links TRBV7-2 to TRBJ1-2; the D is unclear. V was clipped by 7 bases and J by 4 bases, with 19 bases between them. The CDR3 is 15 amino acids. The germline gives CDR1 SGHTA, CDR2 FQGNSA. This CDR3 reads CASTLTQPYSYGYTF. In nucleotides, the CDR3 is TGTGCCAGCACCCTTACCCAGCCGTACAGCTATGGCTACACCTTC.

The CDR3 region has the DNA TGTGCCAGCAGTTCGACAGGGCGTCAGCCCCAGCATTTT. Its protein product is CASSSTGRQPQHF. The chain recombines TRBV27 with TRBJ1-5; 7 bases are shared with TRBD1. Per germline, CDR1 MNHEY and CDR2 SMNVEV (reference sequence). J gave up 6 bases and V 4 bases, and 3 bases lay outside the gene matches. This CDR3 has 13 amino acids.

The rearrangement uses TRBV6-1 and TRBJ2-3; D remains unclear. V lost 3 bases to trimming and J lost 0 bases, with 7 bases between them. The CDR3 is 14 amino acids. CDR1 and CDR2 (germline): MNHNS, SASEGT. The CDR3 spells CASSERPSTDTQYF. CDR3 coding DNA: TGTGCCAGCAGTGAGAGGCCTAGCACAGATACGCAGTATTTT.

This clone was seen only once. The chain has TRBV4-3 and TRBJ2-1; TRBD2 matches at 10 bases. Germline CDR1 LGHNA, CDR2 YSLEER. The CDR3 is 15 residues long. V shed 0 bases, J shed 10 bases, and the junction held 6 bases outside the gene matches. CDR3 amino acids: CASSQDWLSGGEQFF. The CDR3 region has the DNA TGCGCCAGCAGCCAAGATTGGCTTAGCGGGGGGGAGCAGTTCTTC.

The V gene is TRBV4-3, the J gene TRBJ2-3, with 10 nucleotides matching TRBD2. V was clipped by 4 bases and J by 2 bases; unmatched bases: 3. The CDR3 runs to 15 residues. The V gene's germline CDR1 is LGHNA and CDR2 YSLEER. CDR3 sequence (DNA): TGCGCCAGCAGCCTAGCGGGGGGCGACACAGATACGCAGTATTTT. Protein product: CASSLAGGDTDTQYF.

The CDR3 DNA follows: TGTGCCAGCAGCTCCAACCAAGAGACCCAGTACTTC. The encoded protein is CASSSNQETQYF. The chain couples TRBV7-2 to TRBJ2-5; D uncertain. The V end was cut by 4 bases, the J end by 0 bases, with 3 bases between. Germline CDR1 is SGHTA and CDR2 is FQGNSA. The CDR3 consists of 12 residues.

The chain couples TRBV13 to TRBJ1-1; D gene ambiguous. Germline CDR1 reads PRHDT; CDR2 reads FYEKMQ (reference sequence). CDR3 length: 15 amino acids. Trimming removed 4 bases from V and 6 bases from J, with 18 bases in between. CDR3 sequence reads: CASSSILSPVAEAFF. DNA of the CDR3: TGTGCCAGCAGCTCAATCCTATCCCCCGTGGCTGAAGCTTTCTTT.

The chain links TRBV7-2 to TRBJ2-1; 13 nucleotides align to TRBD2. Germline V gene sequence: CDR1 SGHTA, CDR2 FQGNSA. V lost 0 bases, J lost 7 bases, and 6 bases stayed unmatched. The CDR3 length is 17 residues. CDR3 coding DNA: TGTGCCAGCAGCTTAGCACCGGGACTAGCGGGGCGGAATGAGCAGTTCTTC. Encoded protein: CASSLAPGLAGRNEQFF. The whole variable domain, filled in from reference TRBV7-2 and TRBJ2-1, reads GAGVSQSPSNKVTEKGKDVELRCDPISGHTALYWYRQSLGQGLEFLIYFQGNSAPDKSGLPSDRFSAERTGGSVSTLTIQRTQQEDSAVYLCASSLAPGLAGRNEQFFGPGTRLTVL.

V is TRBV15 and J is TRBJ2-1, with 7 bases identical to TRBD2. The CDR3 runs 14 residues. Germline V lookup: CDR1 LNHNV, CDR2 YYDKDF (reference sequence). Trimming removed 1 base from V and 6 bases from J; junction bases left unmatched: 3. The CDR3 DNA follows: TGTGCCACCAGCAGAGGGACTAGGTCCAATGAGCAGTTCTTC. It specifies CATSRGTRSNEQFF. Full variable domain (rest looked up from reference TRBV15 and TRBJ2-1): DAMVIQNPRYQVTQFGKPVTLSCSQTLNHNVMYWYQQKSSQAPKLLFHYYDKDFNNEADTPDNFQSRRPNTSFCFLDIRSPGLGDTAMYLCATSRGTRSNEQFFGPGTRLTVL.

V gene TRBV3-1 (or the pseudogene TRBV3-2) combines with J gene TRBJ2-7; a possible D gene is TRBD1 (6 bases). The ends were cut back, 2 bases at V and 7 bases at J, with 18 bases in the middle. The germline V gene has CDR1 LGHDT and CDR2 YNNKEL (reference sequence). There are 15 residues in the CDR3. The CDR3 reads CASSQMGAPSREQYF. DNA for the CDR3: TGTGCCAGCAGCCAAATGGGGGCGCCCTCCCGAGAGCAGTACTTC.

This chain joins TRBV5-1 and TRBJ2-3, with D unclear. The CDR3 extends over 14 amino acids. Trimming pared 4 bases from V and 2 bases from J, leaving 11 bases between. CDR1 is SGHRS and CDR2 is YFSETQ in the germline V gene. CDR3 DNA sequence: TGCGCCAGCAGCGTGGTAGTCGACACAGATACGCAGTATTTT. Its protein is CASSVVVDTDTQYF.

The V gene is TRBV4-2, the J gene TRBJ2-7; no clear D gene. The CDR3 has 14 residues. Trimming took 3 bases from V and 6 from J, leaving 15 bases between them. Germline CDR1 reads LGHNA; CDR2 reads YNFKEQ. The DNA for the CDR3 is TGTGCCAGCAGCCAGGTCGGCCTTATTGGCGAGCAGTACTTC. Its translation: CASSQVGLIGEQYF.

The J gene is TRBJ1-2, the V gene TRBV7-6; D is unresolved. The V and J ends lost 2 bases and 2 bases respectively, with 12 bases between them. This CDR3 is 15 amino acids long. Germline lookup yields CDR1 SGHVS and CDR2 FNYEAQ. The CDR3 DNA sequence: TGTGCCAGCAGCTTAAGCCCCAGCGGCAACTATGGCTACACCTTC. Amino acids: CASSLSPSGNYGYTF.

The chain combines TRBV7-9 with TRBJ2-7, with unresolved D. Germline CDR1 and CDR2: SEHNR and FQNEAQ (reference sequence). V was cut by 5 bases and J by 6 bases, with 14 bases left in between. The CDR3 totals 13 residues. Written as DNA, the CDR3 is TGTGCCAGCAGCCCAAAACATGACCGCGAGCAGTACTTC. It translates to CASSPKHDREQYF.

V gene TRBV6-1 combines with J gene TRBJ2-7; 11 nucleotides agree with TRBD2. This CDR3 spans 18 amino acids. The germline V gene encodes CDR1 MNHNS and CDR2 SASEGT. J was trimmed by 4 bases and V by 3 bases; bases with no gene match: 14. The CDR3, as DNA: TGTGCCAGCAGTGACCCCCTAGCGGGGGGAAGAAACTCGTACGAGCAGTACTTC. This translates into CASSDPLAGGRNSYEQYF.

The rearrangement joins TRBV5-6 to TRBJ1-6; D is possibly TRBD1 (5 bases). Germline assignment: CDR1 SGHDT and CDR2 YYEEEE. This CDR3 has 16 residues. V was trimmed by 4 bases and J by 0 bases, leaving 11 bases between them. CDR3 residues: CASSPLGGSYNSPLHF. CDR3 DNA: TGTGCCAGCAGCCCGTTGGGGGGCTCCTATAATTCACCCCTCCACTTT.

The chain joins TRBV7-2 to TRBJ1-1; 9 nucleotides agree with TRBD1. There are 16 residues in the CDR3. Per germline, CDR1 SGHTA and CDR2 FQGNSA. J lost 11 bases, V lost 5 bases, and 18 bases had no gene match. The CDR3 nucleotides are TGTGCCAGCAGCCCCTCCCAGGGACAGGGCCCTACGGGGGCTTTCTTT. Encoded protein: CASSPSQGQGPTGAFF.

CDR3: CASSLKRGGYNEQFF. The CDR3 DNA is TGTGCCAGCAGCTTAAAGCGGGGGGGCTACAATGAGCAGTTCTTC. The rearrangement links TRBV13 to TRBJ2-1; 10 nucleotides match TRBD2. The CDR3 is 15 amino acids. Germline lookup yields CDR1 PRHDT and CDR2 FYEKMQ (reference sequence). V lost 2 bases to trimming and J lost 3 bases; unmatched junction nucleotides: 1.

The rearrangement uses TRBV4-3 and TRBJ1-1; possible D gene TRBD1, 6 bases. V was pared by 4 bases and J by 6 bases, with 24 bases between. The CDR3 loop spans 17 amino acids. Germline-derived CDR1 and CDR2 are LGHNA and YSLEER. The CDR3 region has the DNA TGCGCCAGCAGCCCAGATATGGGGGGGGCCGCAGAGGCTGAAGCTTTCTTT. The encoded protein is CASSPDMGGAAEAEAFF.

This chain connects TRBV2 to TRBJ1-5; TRBD1 aligns across 10 bases. Germline V gene data show CDR1 as SNHLY and CDR2 as FYNNEI. The CDR3 has 14 residues. With V trimmed by 7 bases and J by 9 bases, 9 bases remained unmatched. DNA of the CDR3: TGTGCCAGCACCCCGAGGGACAGGGGTGGGCCCCAGCATTTT. This codes for CASTPRDRGGPQHF.

The J gene is TRBJ1-4, the V gene TRBV28; a weak D match, TRBD1 (5 bases). From germline, CDR1 is MDHEN and CDR2 SYDVKM. The CDR3 sequence is 16 residues long. The V and J ends lost 4 bases and 2 bases respectively, with 14 bases between them. The CDR3 sequence is CASSSTEAITNEKLFF. CDR3 nucleotides: TGTGCCAGCAGTTCGACAGAGGCGATCACTAATGAAAAACTGTTTTTT.